What follows is one TCR beta chain and its context. Measured with immunoSEQ multiplex PCR; TCRdb has only the in-frame clones, and not every one. The repertoire includes about 260,000 clones, roughly 91% of them detected once, and 2.5% to 3.5% sits in the top ten. The sample originates from a study of cytomegalovirus exposure and HLA in healthy donors. The germline V gene encodes CDR1 LGHNA and CDR2 YSLEER. CDR3 length: 12 residues. V lost 1 base, J lost 5 bases, and 2 bases lay in between. The chain recombines TRBV4-3 with TRBJ2-2; D not certain. This TCR derives from a woman in her twenties or thirties in good health and CMV-seronegative. The sample consisted of PBMCs. The CDR3 here is CASSQVTGELFF. The CDR3 bases are TGCGCCAGCAGCCAAGTTACCGGGGAGCTGTTTTTT.